The clone carrying this T cell receptor (beta chain) was detected a few times. Its antigen remains unknown. Amplification used 60 Vbeta primers and 13 Jbeta primers. Libraries were prepared by immunoSEQ multiplex PCR; TCRdb keeps only in-frame clonotypes and omits some of them. The repertoire holds 200,000 or so clones, with about 90% as singletons. The sample originates from a study of cytomegalovirus exposure and HLA in healthy donors. Whole-study results and caveats: Later analysis associated a missense DCLRE1C variant with TCR beta V- and J-gene trimming. Later analysis reportedly placed an Asian-associated ancestry cluster below the roughly 630-donor mean in N-insertions. Follow-up analysis found HLA locus-dependent TCR association rates, highest for DRB1 and lowest for HLA-C.

This CDR3 comprises 13 residues. Trimming removed 8 bases at V and 10 bases at J, with 21 bases between. From germline, CDR1 is SQVTM and CDR2 ANQGSEA. The chain uses TRBV29-1 and TRBJ2-1, with TRBD2 as a possible D gene (6 bases). Sequencing was carried out using PBMCs. This receptor was taken from a girl less than two years old in good health and CMV-seronegative. CDR3 in amino acids: CSSTGTSFGEQFF. Written as DNA, the CDR3 is TGCAGCTCTACCGGGACTTCCTTCGGGGAGCAGTTCTTC.